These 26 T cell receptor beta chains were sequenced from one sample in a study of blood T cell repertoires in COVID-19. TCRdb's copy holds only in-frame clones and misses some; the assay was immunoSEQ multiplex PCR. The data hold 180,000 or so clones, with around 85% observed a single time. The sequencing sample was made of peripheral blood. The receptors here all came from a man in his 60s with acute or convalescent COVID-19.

This chain's CDR3 is CASSRFRNTEAFF. In DNA, the CDR3 is TGTGCCAGCAGTCGCTTCAGGAACACTGAAGCTTTCTTT. The chain uses TRBV27 and TRBJ1-1; no definite D call. CDR3 size: 13 residues. Germline V gene lookup returns CDR1 MNHEY and CDR2 SMNVEV (reference sequence). V was trimmed by 5 bases and J by 1 base, leaving 8 bases between them.

The CDR3 protein is CASSYNAEANVLTF. In nucleotides, the CDR3 is TGTGCCAGCAGTTACAACGCGGAAGCCAACGTCCTGACTTTC. This chain uses TRBV6-5 with TRBJ2-6; D uncertain. The CDR3 totals 14 residues. Germline V CDR1 and CDR2: MNHEY, SVGAGI. V was shortened by 2 bases and J by 7 bases, with 9 bases between the two germline ends.

CDR3 protein: CASSRGQGYEQYF. CDR3 nucleotides: TGTGCCAGCAGCCGAGGACAGGGCTACGAGCAGTACTTC. The rearrangement joins TRBV3-1 (or the pseudogene TRBV3-2) to TRBJ2-7; TRBD1 agrees at 8 bases. V was pared by 4 bases and J by 3 bases, with 2 bases of the junction left unmatched. The CDR3 sequence is 13 residues long. Germline-derived CDR1 and CDR2 are LGHDT and YNNKEL (reference sequence).

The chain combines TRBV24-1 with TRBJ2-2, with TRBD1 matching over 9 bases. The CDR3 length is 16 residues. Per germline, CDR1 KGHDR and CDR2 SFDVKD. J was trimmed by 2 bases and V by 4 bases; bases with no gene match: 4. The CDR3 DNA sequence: TGTGCCACCAGTGAAACAGGGGGCGCTAACACCGGGGAGCTGTTTTTT. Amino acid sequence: CATSETGGANTGELFF.

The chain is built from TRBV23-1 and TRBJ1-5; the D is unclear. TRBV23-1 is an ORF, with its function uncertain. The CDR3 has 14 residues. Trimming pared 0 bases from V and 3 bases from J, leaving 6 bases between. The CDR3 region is CASSQSFPNQPQHF. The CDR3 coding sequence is TGCGCCAGCAGTCAATCCTTTCCCAATCAGCCCCAGCATTTT.

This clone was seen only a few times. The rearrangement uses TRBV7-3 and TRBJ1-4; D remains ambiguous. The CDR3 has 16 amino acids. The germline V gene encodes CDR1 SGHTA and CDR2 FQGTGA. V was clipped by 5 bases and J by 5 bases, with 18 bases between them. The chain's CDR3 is CASSPGARVKNEKLFF. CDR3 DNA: TGTGCCAGCAGCCCGGGAGCTCGGGTCAAGAATGAAAAACTGTTTTTT.

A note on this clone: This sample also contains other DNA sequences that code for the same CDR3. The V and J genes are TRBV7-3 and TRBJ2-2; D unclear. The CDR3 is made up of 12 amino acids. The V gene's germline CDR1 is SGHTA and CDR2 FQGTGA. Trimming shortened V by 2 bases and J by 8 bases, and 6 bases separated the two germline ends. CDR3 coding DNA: TGTGCCAGCAGCTTAGAGGCTGGGGAGCTGTTTTTT. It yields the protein CASSLEAGELFF.

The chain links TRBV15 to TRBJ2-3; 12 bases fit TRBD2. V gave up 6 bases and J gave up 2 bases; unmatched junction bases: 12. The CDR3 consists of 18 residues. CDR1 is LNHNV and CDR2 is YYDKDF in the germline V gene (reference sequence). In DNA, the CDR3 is TGTGCCACCAGACAATACTCGGGACTAGCGGGCATCACAGATACGCAGTATTTT. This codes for CATRQYSGLAGITDTQYF.

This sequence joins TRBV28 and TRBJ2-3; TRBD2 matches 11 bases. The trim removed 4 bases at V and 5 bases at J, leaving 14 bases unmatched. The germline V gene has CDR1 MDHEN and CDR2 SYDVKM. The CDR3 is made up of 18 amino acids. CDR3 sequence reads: CASSSTSGRNRGRDTQYF. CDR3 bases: TGTGCCAGCAGTTCCACTAGCGGGAGAAACCGGGGGAGAGATACGCAGTATTTT.

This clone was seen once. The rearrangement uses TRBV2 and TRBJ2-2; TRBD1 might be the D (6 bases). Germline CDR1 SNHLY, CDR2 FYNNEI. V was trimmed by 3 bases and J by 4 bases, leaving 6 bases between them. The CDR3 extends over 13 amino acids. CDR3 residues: CASSEDSTGELFF. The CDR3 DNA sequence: TGTGCCAGCAGTGAGGACAGCACCGGGGAGCTGTTTTTT.

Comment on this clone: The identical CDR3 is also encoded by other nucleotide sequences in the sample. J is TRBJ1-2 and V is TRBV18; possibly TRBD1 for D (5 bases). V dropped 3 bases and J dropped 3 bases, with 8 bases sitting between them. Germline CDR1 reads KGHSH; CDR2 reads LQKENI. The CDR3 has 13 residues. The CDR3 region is CASSPQGDYGYTF. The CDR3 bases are TGTGCCAGCTCACCTCAGGGTGACTATGGCTACACCTTC.

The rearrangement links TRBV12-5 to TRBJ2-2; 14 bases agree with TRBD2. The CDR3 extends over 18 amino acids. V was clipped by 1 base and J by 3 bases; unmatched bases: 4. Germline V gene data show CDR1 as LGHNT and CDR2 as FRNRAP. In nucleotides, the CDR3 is TGTGCTAGTGGTTTGGCGGAGGGACTAGCGGGAGACACCGGGGAGCTGTTTTTT. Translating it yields CASGLAEGLAGDTGELFF.

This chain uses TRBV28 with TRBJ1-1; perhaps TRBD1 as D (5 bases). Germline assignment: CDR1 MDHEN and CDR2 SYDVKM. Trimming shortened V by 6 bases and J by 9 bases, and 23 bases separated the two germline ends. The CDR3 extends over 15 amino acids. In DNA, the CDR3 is TGTGCCAGCAGCCTTGGGGGGAATCTTTTTAATAAAGCTTTCTTT. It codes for CASSLGGNLFNKAFF. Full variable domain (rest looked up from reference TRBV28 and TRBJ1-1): DVKVTQSSRYLVKRTGEKVFLECVQDMDHENMFWYRQDPGLGLRLIYFSYDVKMKEKGDIPEGYSVSREKKERFSLILESASTNQTSMYLCASSLGGNLFNKAFFGQGTRLTVV.

CDR3 bases: TGTGCCAGCGGGCAGCCAAGCACAGCTTTCTTT. It yields the protein CASGQPSTAFF. V usage is TRBV2 and J usage is TRBJ1-1; no firm D call. The germline gives CDR1 SNHLY, CDR2 FYNNEI. V lost 8 bases and J 10 bases, leaving 14 bases between the germline ends. The CDR3 length is 11 residues.

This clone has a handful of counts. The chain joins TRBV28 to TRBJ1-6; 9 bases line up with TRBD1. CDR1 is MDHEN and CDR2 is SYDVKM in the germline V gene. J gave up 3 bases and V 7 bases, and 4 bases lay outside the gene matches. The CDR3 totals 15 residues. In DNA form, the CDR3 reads TGTGCCAGCACTGGACAGGGGAGCTATAATTCACCCCTCCACTTT. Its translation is CASTGQGSYNSPLHF.

The CDR3 reads CASRFTGVVQPQHF. The CDR3 bases are TGTGCCAGCAGATTTACAGGGGTTGTGCAGCCCCAGCATTTT. The chain employs TRBV28 and TRBJ1-5, with 7 bases that match TRBD1. J gave up 7 bases and V 6 bases, and 9 bases lay outside the gene matches. The CDR3 extends over 14 amino acids. CDR1 is MDHEN and CDR2 is SYDVKM in the germline V gene.

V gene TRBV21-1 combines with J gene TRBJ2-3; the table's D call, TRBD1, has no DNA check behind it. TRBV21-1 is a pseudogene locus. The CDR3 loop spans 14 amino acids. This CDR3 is CASSKDRITDTQYF. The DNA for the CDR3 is TGTGCCAGCAGCAAGGACAGGATCACAGATACGCAGTATTTT.

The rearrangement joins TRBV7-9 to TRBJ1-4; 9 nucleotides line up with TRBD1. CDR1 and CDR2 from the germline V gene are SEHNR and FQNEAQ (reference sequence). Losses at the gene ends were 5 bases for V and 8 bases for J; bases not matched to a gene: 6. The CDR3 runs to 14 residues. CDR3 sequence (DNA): TGTGCCAGCAGCGGGGACAGGGCGTCGGAAAAACTGTTTTTT. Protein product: CASSGDRASEKLFF.

In DNA, the CDR3 is TGCGCCAGCAGCCGGGCAGGGGATAGCAATCAGCCCCAGCATTTT. This codes for CASSRAGDSNQPQHF. The V and J genes are TRBV5-1 and TRBJ1-5, with D possibly being TRBD1 (6 bases). Germline CDR1 is SGHRS and CDR2 is YFSETQ. V was cut by 4 bases and J by 0 bases, with 11 bases left in between. CDR3 length: 15 amino acids. The whole variable domain, filled in from reference TRBV5-1 and TRBJ1-5, reads KAGVTQTPRYLIKTRGQQVTLSCSPISGHRSVSWYQQTPGQGLQFLFEYFSETQRNKGNFPGRFSGRQFSNSRSEMNVSTLELGDSALYLCASSRAGDSNQPQHFGDGTRLSIL.

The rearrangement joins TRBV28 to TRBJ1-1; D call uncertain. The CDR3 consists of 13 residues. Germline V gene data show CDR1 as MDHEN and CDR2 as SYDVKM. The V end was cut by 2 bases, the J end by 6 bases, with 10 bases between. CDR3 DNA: TGTGCCAGCAGTTTAATGCGTCCTCCTGAAGCTTTCTTT. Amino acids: CASSLMRPPEAFF.

The CDR3 DNA is TGTGCCAGCGCCCCCGGGAGAAATGAGCAGTTCTTC. This sequence encodes CASAPGRNEQFF. The chain carries TRBV7-2 and TRBJ2-1; a weak D match, TRBD2 (6 bases). Germline loops: CDR1 SGHTA, CDR2 FQGNSA. The CDR3 has 12 residues. Deletions cut 8 bases from V and 7 bases from J, with 12 bases between.

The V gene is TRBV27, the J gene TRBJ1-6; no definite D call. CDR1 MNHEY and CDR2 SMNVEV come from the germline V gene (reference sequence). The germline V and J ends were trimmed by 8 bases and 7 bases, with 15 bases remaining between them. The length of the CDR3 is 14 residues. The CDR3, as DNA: TGTGCCAGCTACGGCAACTACCCGAATTCACCCCTCCACTTT. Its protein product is CASYGNYPNSPLHF.

CDR3 sequence: CASKGWGTDTQYF. The CDR3 DNA is TGTGCCAGCAAGGGGTGGGGCACAGATACGCAGTATTTT. V gene TRBV27 combines with J gene TRBJ2-3, with a tentative D call TRBD1 (5 bases). V lost 7 bases and J lost 1, with 9 bases in between. This CDR3 is 13 amino acids long. Germline CDR1 is MNHEY and CDR2 is SMNVEV (reference sequence).

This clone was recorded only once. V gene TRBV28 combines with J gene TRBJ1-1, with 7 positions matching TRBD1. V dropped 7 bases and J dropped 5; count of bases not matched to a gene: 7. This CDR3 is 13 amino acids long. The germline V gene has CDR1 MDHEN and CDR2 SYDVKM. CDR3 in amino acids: CASTPQGSTEAFF. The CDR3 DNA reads TGTGCCAGCACTCCACAGGGGTCAACTGAAGCTTTCTTT.

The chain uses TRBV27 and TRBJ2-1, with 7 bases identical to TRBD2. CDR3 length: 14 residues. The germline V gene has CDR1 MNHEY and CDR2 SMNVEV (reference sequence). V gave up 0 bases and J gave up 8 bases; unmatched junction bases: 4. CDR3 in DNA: TGTGCCAGCAGTTTATCGAGACTAGCCCATGAGCAGTTCTTC. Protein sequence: CASSLSRLAHEQFF.

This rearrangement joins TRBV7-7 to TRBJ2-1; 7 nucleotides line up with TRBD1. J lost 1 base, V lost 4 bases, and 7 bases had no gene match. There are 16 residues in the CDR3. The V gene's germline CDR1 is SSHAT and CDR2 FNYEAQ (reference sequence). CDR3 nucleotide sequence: TGTGCCAGCAGCTCGCTTACAGGGGTTTCCTACAATGAGCAGTTCTTC. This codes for CASSSLTGVSYNEQFF. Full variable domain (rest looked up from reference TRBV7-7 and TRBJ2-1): GAGVSQSPRYKVTKRGQDVTLRCDPISSHATLYWYQQALGQGPEFLTYFNYEAQPDKSGLPSDRFSAERPEGSISTLTIQRTEQRDSAMYRCASSSLTGVSYNEQFFGPGTRLTVL.